The 2 T cell receptor beta chains below all came from one sample that was sequenced in a study of cytomegalovirus exposure and HLA in healthy donors. PCR employed 60 Vbeta and 13 Jbeta primers. Repertoires were generated with immunoSEQ multiplex PCR, while TCRdb's copy carries only in-frame clones and drops some. The table includes about 160,000 clones, 81% detected once. The material sequenced was PBMCs. The origin of the receptors is a man aged 50-60 years in good health and CMV-seropositive.

This chain links TRBV2 with TRBJ2-2; a possible D gene is TRBD2 (6 bases). Between the trimmed V and J ends, which lost 1 base and 3 bases, there was a span of 9 bases. Germline assignment: CDR1 SNHLY and CDR2 FYNNEI. This CDR3 comprises 15 residues. The CDR3 region has the DNA TGTGCCAGCAGTGAAGTGTGGGGGGACACCGGGGAGCTGTTTTTT. Amino acid sequence: CASSEVWGDTGELFF.

Turning to this clone: The identical CDR3 is also encoded by other nucleotide sequences in the sample. The gene calls are TRBV9 and TRBJ2-7; D might be TRBD2 (5 bases). Germline lookup yields CDR1 SGDLS and CDR2 YYNGEE. Trimming left V 0 bases short and J 1 base short, with 5 bases between. The CDR3 contains 13 residues. The CDR3 loop is CASSVGGSYEQYF. CDR3 bases: TGTGCCAGCAGCGTAGGAGGGTCCTACGAGCAGTACTTC.